This T cell receptor beta chain was captured by sequencing in a study of blood T cells in healthy people across ages. Notes on the study in general: Possibly confounding the expanded clonotype changes was the fact that donor CMV status was unknown.

A word on this clonotype: Its antigen is not identified.

The authors ran a second PCR of about 6 to 11 cycles using a sample-barcoded 5' primer and a J-beta primer mix. CDR3-containing paired-end reads numbering at least 2.5 million came from each sample. TCRdb re-derived calls from the 5' RACE reads in MiXCR, one entry per CDR3 protein. The data contain about 1.6 million distinct CDR3 sequences, roughly a third of them singletons. Germline CDR1 is MNHNS and CDR2 is SASEGT. The trim removed 4 bases at V and 3 bases at J, leaving 5 bases unmatched. CDR3 length equals 15 residues. The chain joins TRBV6-1 to TRBJ2-2, with TRBD1 matching 7 bases. The specimen was blood. The receptor's source is a woman in her twenties or thirties in good health. The DNA of the CDR3 is TGTGCCAGCAGTGGGGGGACAGTGGACACCGGGGAGCTGTTTTTT. This codes for CASSGGTVDTGELFF.